A selection of T cell receptor beta chains follows, all from one sample in a study of regulatory T cells in long-lasting Graves disease. MiXCR was run by TCRdb on the multiplex PCR reads, yielding one entry per CDR3 protein. The sample yields a few hundred thousand distinct CDR3 sequences, less than 25% seen once. The sample in question was peripheral blood mononuclear cells (PBMCs), obtained when the disease was refractory, from a patient treated with antithyroid drugs. Receptors originate from a female donor with Graves disease. Each CDR3 is given with its conserved first and last residue. A D gene is named only where the DNA matches it firmly. Some rows have no size entry. The others give once, few or many, or a class for an expanded clone.

V gene	clone size	D gene	J gene	CDR3 DNA	CDR3 protein
TRBV19	.	.	TRBJ1-1	TGTGCCAGTAGTCGGGCACTGAACACTGAAGCTTTCTTT	CASSRALNTEAFF
TRBV2	many	TRBD1	TRBJ1-2	TGTGCCAGCAGTAGCGTGAGGGGGCGTAACTATGGCTACACCTTC	CASSSVRGRNYGYTF
TRBV7-2	many	.	TRBJ2-7	TGTGCCAGCAGCTTAGCGAGAAAGGGTTACGAGCAGTACTTC	CASSLARKGYEQYF
TRBV6-1	.	TRBD1	TRBJ1-2	TGTGCCAGCAGTAGGGACAGGGATATCGATGGCTACACCTTC	CASSRDRDIDGYTF
TRBV25-1	few	TRBD2	TRBJ2-5	TGTGCCAGCAGTAGGCCTAGCGGGTTGCAAGAGACCCAGTACTTC	CASSRPSGLQETQYF
TRBV24-1	many	TRBD1	TRBJ2-5	TGTGCCACCAGTGATAAAACACAGGGGCGTCGGGAGACCCAGTACTTC	CATSDKTQGRRETQYF
TRBV5-5	.	.	TRBJ1-3	TGTGCCAGCAGCTTGGCCGCGGACCTCTCTGGAAACACCATATATTTT	CASSLAADLSGNTIYF
TRBV28	many	TRBD1	TRBJ1-2	TGTGCCAGCAGTCTATTAAGCCGCGGACAGGGATATGGCTACACCTTC	CASSLLSRGQGYGYTF
TRBV12-5	few	TRBD1	TRBJ1-1	TGTGCTAGTGCCCCTGGACAGGGGGACACTGAAGCTTTCTTT	CASAPGQGDTEAFF
TRBV24-1	.	TRBD2	TRBJ2-7	TGTGCCACCAGTGTAGGGGCAGCGGGGACCTACGAGCAGTACTTC	CATSVGAAGTYEQYF
TRBV6-2/TRBV6-3	many	TRBD2	TRBJ2-5	TGTGCCAGCAGTTACCCGGGACTAGGCCAAGAGACCCAGTACTTC	CASSYPGLGQETQYF
TRBV12-3/TRBV12-4	.	.	TRBJ1-2	TGTGCCAGCAGCACAGATTATGGCGGCAGGGACTATGGCTACACCTTC	CASSTDYGGRDYGYTF
TRBV19	.	TRBD1	TRBJ1-2	TGTGCCAGTATACATGGGACAGGGGCGAACAACTATGGCTACACCTTC	CASIHGTGANNYGYTF
TRBV10-3	.	.	TRBJ2-3	TGTGCCATCAGCTCTAGGGGGAAGGACAGTAGAGATACGCAGTATTTT	CAISSRGKDSRDTQYF
TRBV6-1	few	.	TRBJ1-1	TGTGCCAGCACTCGATCTGGGAACACTGGTGAAGCTTTCTTT	CASTRSGNTGEAFF
TRBV2	few	TRBD1	TRBJ2-6	TGTGCCAGCAGGGGGACAGGTCTTTCTGGGGCCAACGTCCTGACTTTC	CASRGTGLSGANVLTF
TRBV12-3/TRBV12-4	many	TRBD1	TRBJ1-5	TGTGCCAGCAGCCCACAGGGGTTAGGACAGCCCCAGCATTTT	CASSPQGLGQPQHF
TRBV6-2/TRBV6-3	few	.	TRBJ1-5	TGTGCCAGCAGTTATCTGTCCTTTGGGGGCAGTGCCAGCAATCAGCCCCAGCATTTT	CASSYLSFGGSASNQPQHF
TRBV27	.	.	TRBJ2-7	TGTGCCAGCAGTTTGGGGGTCCCGAGCTCCTACGAGCAGTACTTC	CASSLGVPSSYEQYF
TRBV25-1	.	.	TRBJ2-7	TGTGCCAGCAGTGAACTTCTCGGCGAGCAGTACTTC	CASSELLGEQYF
TRBV2	many	.	TRBJ2-6	TGTGCCAGCAGGGCGATAAGAAGACGGGTAAGCCCCTCTGGGGCCAACGTCCTGACTTTC	CASRAIRRRVSPSGANVLTF
TRBV15	once	.	TRBJ1-5	TGTGCCACCAGCAGTGTTAGGGTTGGTCAGCCCCAGCATTTT	CATSSVRVGQPQHF
TRBV19	many	.	TRBJ1-2	TGTGCCAGTAGTATACAGGGGCTCTATGGCTACACCTTC	CASSIQGLYGYTF
TRBV10-2	.	.	TRBJ2-6	TGCGCCAGCAGTGAGTCAGGCGGCTCTGGGGCCAACGTCCTGACTTTC	CASSESGGSGANVLTF
TRBV5-1	.	.	TRBJ2-2	TGCGCCAGCAGCTTGGAGTTTCTGAGCACCGGGGAGCTGTTTTTT	CASSLEFLSTGELFF
TRBV7-9	.	.	TRBJ2-7	TGTGCCAGCAGCTTAGCGCCGGGCAGGGCCGTCGAGCAGTACTTC	CASSLAPGRAVEQYF
TRBV6-2/TRBV6-3	.	.	TRBJ2-6	TGTGCCAGCAGCCAACTGCGCTCTGGGGCCAACGTCCTGACTTTC	CASSQLRSGANVLTF
TRBV7-2	few	TRBD1	TRBJ2-2	TGTGCCAGCAGCCATGCCAGGACAGGGGGTATAGCGGAGCTGTTTTTT	CASSHARTGGIAELFF
TRBV7-2	.	.	TRBJ2-5	TGTGCCAGCAGCCTGAGACGGTACCAAGAGACCCAGTACTTC	CASSLRRYQETQYF